These 6 T cell receptor beta chains were sequenced from one sample in a study of chemoradiotherapy in HPV16-positive cancers. The table came from immunoSEQ multiplex PCR; TCRdb's copy has only in-frame clones and leaves some out. The table lists approximately 23,000 clones, around two thirds of them singletons. Sampling took place from a patient who underwent chemoradiotherapy. These receptors were collected from a human donor with HPV-associated anogenital cancer.

This chain connects TRBV5-8 to TRBJ2-3, with D perhaps TRBD2 (6 bases). This CDR3 comprises 15 residues. Looked up from germline, CDR1 is SGHTS and CDR2 is YDEGEE. Trimming took off 4 bases at V and 6 bases at J, with 18 bases between the two ends. CDR3 in amino acids: CASSKVVPGTDTQYF. CDR3 DNA: TGTGCCAGCAGCAAAGTGGTGCCCGGGACTGATACGCAGTATTTT. The entire variable domain, with the rest obtained from reference TRBV5-8 and TRBJ2-3, is as follows: EAGVTQSPTHLIKTRGQQATLRCSPISGHTSVYWYQQALGLGLQFLLWYDEGEERNRGNFPPRFSGRQFPNYSSELNVNALELEDSALYLCASSKVVPGTDTQYFGPGTRLTVL.

V gene TRBV25-1 combines with J gene TRBJ2-5; 11 positions agree with TRBD1. The CDR3 spans 15 residues. Germline trimming cut 4 bases from V and 5 bases from J; bases unmatched to any gene: 6. CDR1 and CDR2 from the germline V gene are MGHDK and SYGVNS. This chain's CDR3 is CASSGTGTGGETQYF. CDR3 DNA: TGTGCCAGCAGTGGAACCGGGACAGGGGGGGAGACCCAGTACTTC.

The sample holds one count of this clone. V and J are TRBV7-2 and TRBJ2-7, with D perhaps TRBD2 (5 bases). Trimming took 1 base from V and 4 from J, leaving 11 bases between them. Germline values: CDR1 SGHTA, CDR2 FQGNSA. The CDR3 length is 14 residues. CDR3 in DNA: TGTGCCAGCAGCTTAGAGAGGGCCCCATACGAGCAGTACTTC. This gives the protein CASSLERAPYEQYF.

This clone is a singleton in its sample. The chain joins TRBV7-2 to TRBJ2-7; either TRBD1 or TRBD2 may fit D (5 bases each). CDR3 length: 16 residues. The germline gives CDR1 SGHTA, CDR2 FQGNSA. V was trimmed by 2 bases and J by 5 bases, leaving 19 bases between them. Here the CDR3 DNA reads TGTGCCAGCAGCTTAAGGGTCGCATTATTGGGACACGAGCAGTACTTC. Protein product: CASSLRVALLGHEQYF. The variable domain in full, with the rest retrieved from reference TRBV7-2 and TRBJ2-7, is GAGVSQSPSNKVTEKGKDVELRCDPISGHTALYWYRQSLGQGLEFLIYFQGNSAPDKSGLPSDRFSAERTGGSVSTLTIQRTQQEDSAVYLCASSLRVALLGHEQYFGPGTRLTVT.

The rearrangement links TRBV10-2 to TRBJ1-5; D gene uncertain. The CDR3 has 13 residues. V lost 4 bases, J lost 5 bases, and 9 bases lay in between. Germline lookup yields CDR1 WSHSY and CDR2 SAAADI. CDR3 amino acids: CASSVFGDQPQHF. CDR3 DNA sequence: TGCGCCAGCAGTGTTTTCGGGGATCAGCCCCAGCATTTT.

The chain employs TRBV6-5 and TRBJ2-1; D possibly corresponds to TRBD2 (5 bases). Trimming took 4 bases from V and 4 from J, leaving 11 bases between them. The CDR3 contains 14 residues. The germline CDR1 and CDR2 sequences are MNHEY and SVGAGI. This chain's CDR3 is CASSSTPGYNEQFF. In DNA, the CDR3 is TGTGCCAGCAGTTCCACGCCGGGGTACAATGAGCAGTTCTTC.